This TCR beta chain came from a study of blood T cell repertoires in COVID-19. Turning to the study itself: Samples representing acute and convalescent COVID-19 were sourced from the United States, Italy and Spain.

The CDR3 runs to 17 residues. CDR1 is SNHLY and CDR2 is FYNNEI in the germline V gene. V lost 2 bases to trimming and J lost 7 bases, with 18 bases between them. Only in-frame clones appear in the TCRdb table, and some are missing; sequencing was by immunoSEQ multiplex PCR. The sample lists some 150,000 clones; about 80% were seen once. This clone was observed a single time. This clonotype was sampled from a woman aged 60-70 years with acute or convalescent COVID-19. The chain recombines TRBV2 with TRBJ1-6, with D unclear. Sequencing was performed on peripheral blood. The CDR3 region is CASSEPSLSRKNSPLHF. CDR3 coding DNA: TGTGCCAGCAGTGAACCCAGTCTCTCCAGGAAAAATTCACCCCTCCACTTT.